These 28 T cell receptor beta chains share one sample of origin, sequenced in a study of blood T cell repertoires in COVID-19. Method: immunoSEQ multiplex PCR; TCRdb's copy keeps in-frame clones and lacks some. The data show a few hundred thousand clones, 85% to 90% seen once. Source material: peripheral blood. These receptors all come from a woman aged 40-49 years with acute or convalescent COVID-19.

This rearrangement joins TRBV4-1 to TRBJ1-5, with D perhaps matching TRBD1 (5 bases). The CDR3 sequence is 16 residues long. The germline CDR1 and CDR2 sequences are MGHRA and YSYEKL. V was clipped by 0 bases and J by 5 bases, with 14 bases between them. CDR3 region: CASSQDGGLEDQPQHF. CDR3 nucleotides: TGCGCCAGCAGCCAAGATGGGGGGTTGGAGGATCAGCCCCAGCATTTT.

This sequence joins TRBV4-1 and TRBJ1-4; 10 bases map to TRBD1. CDR3 size: 15 residues. Germline V gene lookup returns CDR1 MGHRA and CDR2 YSYEKL. V was clipped by 1 base and J by 6 bases; unmatched bases: 2. The CDR3, as DNA: TGCGCCAGCAGCCAAGCCGGGACAGGGGATGAAAAACTGTTTTTT. It is translated as CASSQAGTGDEKLFF.

The rearrangement links TRBV7-2 to TRBJ1-3, with D uncertain. Germline CDR1 and CDR2: SGHTA and FQGNSA. V lost 1 base and J lost 11, with 12 bases in between. The CDR3 covers 13 residues. CDR3: CASSLGVSTSIYF. CDR3 DNA sequence: TGTGCCAGCAGCTTAGGAGTGTCCACCTCCATATATTTT.

The rearrangement joins TRBV7-2 to TRBJ2-2, with TRBD1 as a possible D gene (6 bases). CDR3 length: 15 residues. Germline V lookup: CDR1 SGHTA, CDR2 FQGNSA. The germline V and J ends were trimmed by 0 bases and 8 bases, with 13 bases remaining between them. The CDR3 DNA is TGTGCCAGCAGCTTAGCGCTGCTAACAGGGGGGGAGCTGTTTTTT. Translating gives CASSLALLTGGELFF. The whole variable domain, remainder taken from reference TRBV7-2 and TRBJ2-2, is GAGVSQSPSNKVTEKGKDVELRCDPISGHTALYWYRQSLGQGLEFLIYFQGNSAPDKSGLPSDRFSAERTGGSVSTLTIQRTQQEDSAVYLCASSLALLTGGELFFGEGSRLTVL.

This chain links TRBV2 with TRBJ1-1; 8 nucleotides align to TRBD1. The V gene end was trimmed by 10 bases and the J gene end by 5 bases; junction bases not matched to a gene: 9. CDR1 and CDR2 from the germline V gene are SNHLY and FYNNEI. CDR3 length: 13 residues. CDR3 protein: CATTDRGPTEAFF. In DNA form, the CDR3 reads TGTGCCACCACAGACAGGGGTCCGACTGAAGCTTTCTTT.

V usage is TRBV6-9 and J usage is TRBJ1-1; the match to TRBD1 covers 9 bases. Germline loops: CDR1 MNHGY, CDR2 SVAAGI. This CDR3 is built from 12 residues. The ends lost 2 bases at V and 12 bases at J; junction bases unmatched: 4. This chain's CDR3 is CASSYTGQGTFF. The CDR3 nucleotides are TGTGCCAGCAGTTATACCGGACAGGGGACTTTCTTT.

This clone was recorded only once. CDR3 in DNA: TGCGCCAGCAGCTTGACAGGGGGAGTAGAGACCCAGTACTTC. Its translation: CASSLTGGVETQYF. V usage is TRBV5-1 and J usage is TRBJ2-5; 8 nucleotides match TRBD1. There are 14 residues in the CDR3. Germline V gene lookup returns CDR1 SGHRS and CDR2 YFSETQ. The J segment lost 4 bases and the V segment lost 1 base, leaving 3 bases of the junction unmatched.

The gene calls are TRBV4-1 and TRBJ2-3, with 15 bases matching TRBD2. From germline, CDR1 is MGHRA and CDR2 YSYEKL. V was clipped by 1 base and J by 5 bases; unmatched bases: 7. The CDR3 covers 18 residues. As DNA, the CDR3 is TGCGCCAGCAGCCAAGGCGGACTAGCGGGGGGGCAGGTAGATACGCAGTATTTT. The encoded protein is CASSQGGLAGGQVDTQYF.

The chain couples TRBV5-6 to TRBJ1-2, with 7 bases fitting TRBD1. This CDR3 has 14 amino acids. The V and J ends lost 3 bases and 4 bases, in that order; junction bases with no gene match: 6. Germline V lookup: CDR1 SGHDT, CDR2 YYEEEE. The CDR3 here is CASSSSDRLYGYTF. The CDR3 DNA sequence: TGTGCCAGCAGCTCCTCGGACAGGCTCTATGGCTACACCTTC.

V usage is TRBV6-6 and J usage is TRBJ1-5; TRBD1 aligns across 7 bases. Germline CDR1 reads MNHNY; CDR2 reads SVGAGI (reference sequence). The CDR3 runs 15 residues. The V and J ends lost 2 bases and 0 bases, in that order; junction bases with no gene match: 1. In DNA form, the CDR3 reads TGTGCCAGCAGTTACCCAGGGGGTAGCAATCAGCCCCAGCATTTT. This encodes CASSYPGGSNQPQHF.

This clone occurred many times. The chain recombines TRBV4-1 with TRBJ2-2; 7 bases line up with TRBD1. CDR3 size: 13 residues. CDR1 and CDR2 from the germline V gene are MGHRA and YSYEKL. V trimming: 0 bases; J trimming: 11 bases; junction bases outside the gene matches: 3. CDR3 residues: CASSQDHRGELFF. As DNA, the CDR3 is TGCGCCAGCAGCCAAGATCACAGGGGAGAGCTGTTTTTT.

This rearrangement joins TRBV6-5 to TRBJ2-5, with 11 bases fitting TRBD2. Germline values: CDR1 MNHEY, CDR2 SVGAGI. The J segment lost 7 bases and the V segment lost 9 bases, leaving 10 bases of the junction unmatched. The CDR3 totals 14 residues. CDR3 sequence (DNA): TGTGCCAGTACGTTAGCGGGGGGGCTTGGGACCCAGTACTTC. Encoded protein: CASTLAGGLGTQYF.

V usage is TRBV18 and J usage is TRBJ1-1, with D unclear. Trimming removed 2 bases at V and 2 bases at J, with 18 bases between. The CDR3 runs to 17 residues. Germline V gives CDR1 KGHSH, CDR2 LQKENI. CDR3 nucleotide sequence: TGTGCCAGCTCACCAATGGGGAGTGGGGTACTAAACACTGAAGCTTTCTTT. Translated, it gives CASSPMGSGVLNTEAFF.

The genes are TRBV4-1 and TRBJ1-2; 10 bases fit TRBD1. CDR1 and CDR2 from the germline V gene are MGHRA and YSYEKL. With V trimmed by 0 bases and J by 4 bases, 5 bases remained unmatched. There are 16 residues in the CDR3. CDR3 amino acids: CASSQDIGQGVYGYTF. In DNA form, the CDR3 reads TGCGCCAGCAGCCAAGATATCGGACAGGGGGTCTATGGCTACACCTTC.

The V gene is TRBV12-5, the J gene TRBJ2-7; D not certain. V was cut by 4 bases and J by 7 bases, with 11 bases left in between. The CDR3 extends over 12 amino acids. Germline CDR1 is LGHNT and CDR2 is FRNRAP. CDR3 residues: CASGWVSWEQYV. The CDR3 coding sequence is TGTGCTAGTGGTTGGGTAAGCTGGGAGCAGTACGTC.

This chain uses TRBV3-1 (or the pseudogene TRBV3-2) with TRBJ1-5; D not certain. V lost 5 bases and J lost 4, with 9 bases in between. The CDR3 totals 13 residues. The V gene's germline CDR1 is LGHDT and CDR2 YNNKEL (reference sequence). The CDR3 DNA is TGTGCCAGCAGCGAATCGGGGAATCAGCCCCAGCATTTT. Amino acids: CASSESGNQPQHF.

The CDR3 reads CASSPRAGPDTQYF. For the CDR3, the DNA is TGTGCCAGCAGCCCTCGGGCGGGGCCAGATACGCAGTATTTT. V usage is TRBV2 and J usage is TRBJ2-3; maybe TRBD2 (6 bases). V lost 6 bases, J lost 4 bases, and 14 bases lay in between. This CDR3 is built from 14 residues. The germline gives CDR1 SNHLY, CDR2 FYNNEI. Drawing the rest from reference TRBV2 and TRBJ2-3, the complete variable domain is EPEVTQTPSHQVTQMGQEVILRCVPISNHLYFYWYRQILGQKVEFLVSFYNNEISEKSEIFDDQFSVERPDGSNFTLKIRSTKLEDSAMYFCASSPRAGPDTQYFGPGTRLTVL.

The CDR3 loop is CASSQDRGYNYNEQFF. Here the CDR3 DNA reads TGCGCCAGCAGCCAAGATCGAGGTTACAACTACAATGAGCAGTTCTTC. The chain recombines TRBV4-1 with TRBJ2-1; D unclear. In germline, CDR1 is MGHRA, CDR2 YSYEKL. V was pared by 0 bases and J by 3 bases, with 12 bases between. The CDR3 sequence is 16 residues long.

This chain uses TRBV7-9 with TRBJ1-1; the match to TRBD1 covers 7 bases. The CDR3 runs to 14 residues. V shed 10 bases, J shed 5 bases, and the junction held 13 bases outside the gene matches. CDR1 and CDR2 from the germline V gene are SEHNR and FQNEAQ (reference sequence). CDR3 amino acids: CATSPNRGETEAFF. CDR3 sequence (DNA): TGTGCCACGTCACCTAACAGGGGAGAGACTGAAGCTTTCTTT.

This chain uses TRBV5-4 with TRBJ1-2; tentatively, D is TRBD1 (5 bases). The V end lost 0 bases, the J end lost 4 bases, and 7 bases lay between the germline ends. Per germline, CDR1 SGHNT and CDR2 YYREEE (reference sequence). The CDR3 has 13 residues. CDR3 amino acids: CASSLGGGYGYTF. CDR3 in DNA: TGTGCCAGCAGCTTGGGGGGGGGCTATGGCTACACCTTC.

This sequence joins TRBV5-1 and TRBJ1-6, with D maybe TRBD1 (6 bases). Trimming pared 2 bases from V and 0 bases from J, leaving 12 bases between. Germline CDR1 and CDR2: SGHRS and YFSETQ. This CDR3 comprises 17 residues. The CDR3 bases are TGCGCCAGCAGCTTAGCCGGACAGAGCTCCTATAATTCACCCCTCCACTTT. Translating it yields CASSLAGQSSYNSPLHF. The full variable domain, with the rest looked up from reference TRBV5-1 and TRBJ1-6, is KAGVTQTPRYLIKTRGQQVTLSCSPISGHRSVSWYQQTPGQGLQFLFEYFSETQRNKGNFPGRFSGRQFSNSRSEMNVSTLELGDSALYLCASSLAGQSSYNSPLHFGNGTRLTVT.

This chain links TRBV3-1 (or the pseudogene TRBV3-2) with TRBJ1-1; unclear D gene. This CDR3 contains 15 residues. The germline gives CDR1 LGHDT, CDR2 YNNKEL (reference sequence). Trimming shortened V by 3 bases and J by 1 base, and 12 bases separated the two germline ends. The CDR3 DNA is TGTGCCAGCAGCCAGGAGGGCCGAGGGAACACTGAAGCTTTCTTT. Translating gives CASSQEGRGNTEAFF.

DNA of the CDR3: TGTGCCAGCAGCTGGGGACTAGCGGGGGGGCAGGGTACGCAGTATTTT. Its translation is CASSWGLAGGQGTQYF. The chain links TRBV7-9 to TRBJ2-3; 16 bases agree with TRBD2. The germline V gene has CDR1 SEHNR and CDR2 FQNEAQ (reference sequence). The junction had 6 bases not matched to a gene; V was cut back by 4 bases and J by 8 bases. CDR3 length: 16 amino acids.

In this sample, this clone turned up once. This chain uses TRBV5-1 with TRBJ2-5; TRBD1 matches 10 bases. CDR3 length: 15 amino acids. V dropped 2 bases and J dropped 5; count of bases not matched to a gene: 6. Germline CDR1 SGHRS, CDR2 YFSETQ. The CDR3 is CASSFTGTGEETQYF. The CDR3 coding sequence is TGCGCCAGCAGCTTCACCGGGACAGGGGAGGAGACCCAGTACTTC.

The V gene is TRBV7-2, the J gene TRBJ2-3; D call uncertain. Germline V CDR1 and CDR2: SGHTA, FQGNSA. The CDR3 length is 14 residues. The V and J ends lost 5 bases and 6 bases respectively, with 15 bases between them. This CDR3 is CASSHEAHSDTQYF. The CDR3 bases are TGTGCCAGCAGCCACGAGGCTCACTCTGATACGCAGTATTTT.

The J gene is TRBJ1-1, the V gene TRBV6-4; 7 nucleotides match TRBD1. This CDR3 spans 13 amino acids. Looked up from germline, CDR1 is MRHNA and CDR2 is SNTAGT. V was clipped by 6 bases and J by 7 bases; unmatched bases: 8. The CDR3, as DNA: TGTGCCAGCAGCGCGACAGGGTCGGGTGAAGCTTTCTTT. It specifies CASSATGSGEAFF.

The chain couples TRBV19 to TRBJ1-2, with D perhaps matching TRBD1 (5 bases). Germline V gives CDR1 LNHDA, CDR2 SQIVND (reference sequence). Trimming left V 7 bases short and J 8 bases short, with 17 bases between. The CDR3 contains 13 residues. CDR3 sequence: CASTLNQGGGYTF. As DNA, the CDR3 is TGTGCCAGTACCTTAAACCAGGGAGGAGGCTACACCTTC. Looking up the rest from reference TRBV19 and TRBJ1-2 gives the full variable domain: DGGITQSPKYLFRKEGQNVTLSCEQNLNHDAMYWYRQDPGQGLRLIYYSQIVNDFQKGDIAEGYSVSREKKESFPLTVTSAQKNPTAFYLCASTLNQGGGYTFGSGTRLTVV.

J is TRBJ1-1 and V is TRBV4-1; no clear D gene. The CDR3 is made up of 14 amino acids. CDR1 is MGHRA and CDR2 is YSYEKL in the germline V gene. Trimming left V 2 bases short and J 0 bases short, with 7 bases between. CDR3 loop: CASSQTVVNTEAFF. The CDR3, as DNA: TGCGCCAGCAGCCAAACAGTGGTGAACACTGAAGCTTTCTTT.